Included here is one T cell receptor beta chain sequence, with context. This sample was taken from a study of blood T cell repertoires in COVID-19. Using immunoSEQ multiplex PCR, the repertoire was profiled, and TCRdb retains in-frame clones only, with some absent. This sample carries 150,000 to 200,000 clones, 87% of them seen once, and the ten largest clones take around 1.6%. V was clipped by 3 bases and J by 5 bases; unmatched bases: 7. The CDR3 is 16 amino acids. The germline V gene encodes CDR1 SGHDT and CDR2 YYEEEE. This sequence originates from a woman aged 45-65 years with acute or convalescent COVID-19. The chain carries TRBV5-6 and TRBJ2-3; 12 bases map to TRBD2. The sample comprised peripheral blood. The CDR3 loop reads CASSSGTSGLKDTQYF. In DNA, the CDR3 is TGTGCCAGCAGCTCGGGGACTAGCGGGCTTAAAGATACGCAGTATTTT.